What follows are 28 T cell receptor beta chains derived from one specimen sequenced in a study of blood T cell repertoires in COVID-19. Clones were read by immunoSEQ multiplex PCR, and TCRdb kept only the in-frame ones, dropping some. The table includes more than 250,000 clones, about 83% detected once. Sequencing was done on a sample of peripheral blood. These receptors were collected from a woman aged 45-65 years with acute or convalescent COVID-19.

V and J are TRBV29-1 and TRBJ1-1; the D gene is possibly TRBD1 (5 bases). The CDR3 extends over 14 amino acids. V lost 5 bases and J lost 4, with 17 bases in between. Germline loops: CDR1 SQVTM, CDR2 ANQGSEA. Here the CDR3 DNA reads TGCAGCGTTCGGATGGGGGGTGGGTTCACTGAAGCTTTCTTT. Encoded protein: CSVRMGGGFTEAFF.

The rearrangement joins TRBV7-3 to TRBJ2-3; TRBD1 matches at 7 bases. Germline V lookup: CDR1 SGHTA, CDR2 FQGTGA. Unmatched junction bases numbered 7, after V lost 5 bases and J lost 2 bases. The CDR3 has 15 residues. CDR3 in amino acids: CASSNPGQNTDTQYF. DNA for the CDR3: TGTGCCAGCAGCAATCCGGGACAGAACACAGATACGCAGTATTTT.

CDR3 DNA: TGTGCCAGCAGTCCCCCTGATAGCTCTGGGGCCAACGTCCTGACTTTC. This sequence encodes CASSPPDSSGANVLTF. The J gene is TRBJ2-6, the V gene TRBV6-4; D gene ambiguous. V dropped 5 bases and J dropped 0 bases, with 11 bases sitting between them. Germline CDR1 is MRHNA and CDR2 is SNTAGT. This CDR3 is built from 16 residues.

This clone appeared once. The chain employs TRBV9 and TRBJ1-6; D remains ambiguous. Germline values: CDR1 SGDLS, CDR2 YYNGEE. Trimming took off 0 bases at V and 8 bases at J, with 12 bases between the two ends. This CDR3 is 15 amino acids long. The CDR3: CASSVGGRPDSPLHF. Here the CDR3 DNA reads TGTGCCAGCAGCGTAGGAGGGCGCCCTGATTCACCCCTCCACTTT.

The chain recombines TRBV5-5 with TRBJ2-2, with a weak D call TRBD2 (6 bases). The CDR3 totals 15 residues. Germline CDR1 and CDR2: SGHKS and YYEKEE (reference sequence). The ends were cut back, 2 bases at V and 4 bases at J, with 12 bases in the middle. The CDR3 sequence: CASSFMGEATGELFF. The CDR3, as DNA: TGTGCCAGCAGCTTTATGGGGGAGGCCACCGGGGAGCTGTTTTTT.

The CDR3 loop is CAIRPGQAASPLHF. CDR3 in DNA: TGTGCCATCAGGCCGGGACAGGCGGCTTCACCCCTCCACTTT. The J gene is TRBJ1-6, the V gene TRBV10-3; the match to TRBD1 covers 8 bases. The germline CDR1 and CDR2 sequences are ENHRY and SYGVKD. The junction had 7 bases not matched to a gene; V was cut back by 6 bases and J by 9 bases. The CDR3 consists of 14 residues.

This sequence joins TRBV5-4 and TRBJ2-1; D may be TRBD1 (5 bases). This CDR3 is 14 amino acids long. The V end was cut by 3 bases, the J end by 6 bases, with 13 bases between. Germline V lookup: CDR1 SGHNT, CDR2 YYREEE (reference sequence). In DNA, the CDR3 is TGTGCCAGCAGCTCCCCCCAGGGCCCCAATGAGCAGTTCTTC. The encoded protein is CASSSPQGPNEQFF.

The chain combines TRBV30 with TRBJ2-1, with D possibly matching TRBD2 (7 bases). Per the germline V gene, CDR1 is GTSNPN and CDR2 is SVGIG (reference sequence). Trimming left V 0 bases short and J 6 bases short, with 12 bases between. CDR3 size: 14 residues. Written as DNA, the CDR3 is TGTGCCTGGAGTGTAGGGGGGGGTTTCAATGAGCAGTTCTTC. Amino acids: CAWSVGGGFNEQFF.

This chain joins TRBV9 and TRBJ1-2; tentatively, D is TRBD1 (6 bases). Trimming left V 3 bases short and J 5 bases short, with 17 bases between. The CDR3 loop spans 15 amino acids. Germline CDR1 is SGDLS and CDR2 is YYNGEE. The CDR3 sequence: CASSAPGEERYGYTF. In DNA form, the CDR3 reads TGTGCCAGCAGCGCTCCAGGGGAAGAGAGGTATGGCTACACCTTC.

The CDR3 DNA sequence: TGTGCCAGCAGCTTGCGGGGGGGCGCAGATACGCAGTATTTT. Its translation is CASSLRGGADTQYF. This chain uses TRBV5-5 with TRBJ2-3; 8 bases agree with TRBD2. V lost 1 base to trimming and J lost 4 bases; unmatched junction nucleotides: 2. The CDR3 consists of 14 residues. Germline CDR1 SGHKS, CDR2 YYEKEE (reference sequence).

V is TRBV7-2 and J is TRBJ2-4, with 7 nucleotides matching TRBD2. V dropped 5 bases and J dropped 9; count of bases not matched to a gene: 1. The germline gives CDR1 SGHTA, CDR2 FQGNSA. The CDR3 is made up of 11 amino acids. The chain's CDR3 is CASSGLGIQYF. The CDR3 DNA reads as TGTGCCAGCAGCGGACTAGGCATTCAGTACTTC.

The rearrangement uses TRBV18 and TRBJ1-1, with 7 nucleotides matching TRBD1. In germline, CDR1 is KGHSH, CDR2 LQKENI. CDR3 size: 16 residues. The J segment lost 1 base and the V segment lost 0 bases, leaving 5 bases of the junction unmatched. The CDR3 nucleotides are TGTGCCAGCTCACCACCCCCGACAGGGCCGAACACTGAAGCTTTCTTT. Translation gives CASSPPPTGPNTEAFF.

This clone was counted once. The V and J genes are TRBV4-3 and TRBJ2-1; 11 nucleotides agree with TRBD2. V trimming: 1 base; J trimming: 6 bases; junction bases outside the gene matches: 8. CDR1 and CDR2 (germline): LGHNA, YSLEER. This CDR3 has 17 amino acids. The CDR3 region is CASSQAWKGLAGNEQFF. The CDR3 coding sequence is TGCGCCAGCAGCCAAGCTTGGAAAGGACTAGCGGGCAATGAGCAGTTCTTC.

V gene TRBV7-9 combines with J gene TRBJ2-1; 7 nucleotides match TRBD1. V lost 4 bases and J lost 8; bases outside the gene matches: 8. CDR1 is SEHNR and CDR2 is FQNEAQ in the germline V gene (reference sequence). The CDR3 runs to 14 residues. CDR3 sequence (DNA): TGTGCCAGCAGCTATAACAGGGGTGAGCATGAGCAGTTCTTC. Protein product: CASSYNRGEHEQFF.

Here the CDR3 DNA reads TGTGCCAGCAGCTTTACGCTGACAGGGGGCGATTCACCCCTCCACTTT. Translating gives CASSFTLTGGDSPLHF. V usage is TRBV5-4 and J usage is TRBJ1-6, with 10 bases matching TRBD1. Germline CDR1 is SGHNT and CDR2 is YYREEE (reference sequence). Trimming took 2 bases from V and 8 from J; bases not matched to a gene: 7. CDR3 size: 16 residues.

The gene calls are TRBV12-5 and TRBJ1-4, with D possibly being TRBD1 (6 bases). This CDR3 region has 15 residues. Germline CDR1 LGHNT, CDR2 FRNRAP. The V gene lost 6 bases and the J gene lost 4 bases, with 15 bases spanning the gap. This chain's CDR3 is CASGQGTEGNEKLFF. The CDR3 nucleotides are TGTGCTAGTGGGCAGGGGACCGAGGGTAATGAAAAACTGTTTTTT.

The V gene is TRBV2, the J gene TRBJ2-3, with 7 bases that match TRBD1. CDR3 length: 15 amino acids. From germline, CDR1 is SNHLY and CDR2 FYNNEI. V trimming: 4 bases; J trimming: 1 base; junction bases outside the gene matches: 5. For the CDR3, the DNA is TGTGCCAGCAGTGGGAGGACAGGAGGCACAGATACGCAGTATTTT. Its protein is CASSGRTGGTDTQYF.

J is TRBJ2-3 and V is TRBV6-5; D is perhaps TRBD1 (5 bases). Germline assignment: CDR1 MNHEY and CDR2 SVGAGI. This CDR3 spans 15 amino acids. Trimming removed 2 bases from V and 1 base from J, with 10 bases in between. CDR3: CASSYPGLGTDTQYF. Written as DNA, the CDR3 is TGTGCCAGCAGTTACCCAGGGTTGGGCACAGATACGCAGTATTTT.

The chain uses TRBV7-7 and TRBJ2-3, with D possibly TRBD2 on 6 matching bases. The ends were cut back, 5 bases at V and 1 base at J, with 13 bases in the middle. Germline V gene sequence: CDR1 SSHAT, CDR2 FNYEAQ (reference sequence). The CDR3 length is 15 residues. DNA of the CDR3: TGTGCCAGCAGCAAGGGTAGCGGAGGCACAGATACGCAGTATTTT. Its translation: CASSKGSGGTDTQYF.

This chain uses TRBV6-5 with TRBJ2-1; D may be TRBD2 (6 bases). The CDR3 runs 12 residues. V was trimmed by 5 bases and J by 13 bases, leaving 15 bases between them. Looked up from germline, CDR1 is MNHEY and CDR2 is SVGAGI. The CDR3 reads CASSPYSGSQFF. CDR3 sequence (DNA): TGTGCCAGCAGTCCCTATAGCGGCTCACAGTTCTTC.

This rearrangement joins TRBV6-1 to TRBJ1-5, with a weak D call TRBD1 (5 bases). V lost 3 bases, J lost 3 bases, and 9 bases lay in between. CDR3 length equals 14 residues. Per the germline V gene, CDR1 is MNHNS and CDR2 is SASEGT. The DNA of the CDR3 is TGTGCCAGCAGTGATGGACACTTCAATCAGCCCCAGCATTTT. It encodes CASSDGHFNQPQHF.

This sequence joins TRBV3-1 (or the pseudogene TRBV3-2) and TRBJ2-2, with TRBD2 as a possible D gene (6 bases). CDR1 LGHDT and CDR2 YNNKEL come from the germline V gene (reference sequence). V dropped 0 bases and J dropped 7 bases, with 15 bases sitting between them. The CDR3 sequence is 16 residues long. The CDR3 DNA reads TGTGCCAGCAGCCAAGAGTGGGGGGATTTTGGCGGGGAGCTGTTTTTT. Protein: CASSQEWGDFGGELFF.

The rearrangement uses TRBV6-1 and TRBJ2-7, with unresolved D. With 3 bases removed from V and 6 bases from J, the gap between germline ends came to 15 bases. The length of the CDR3 is 14 residues. Germline V gene sequence: CDR1 MNHNS, CDR2 SASEGT. The CDR3 loop reads CASSDLVLRGEQYV. CDR3 sequence (DNA): TGTGCCAGCAGTGACCTCGTATTAAGAGGCGAGCAGTACGTC.

The chain uses TRBV4-1 and TRBJ1-2; D perhaps matches TRBD1 (5 bases). This CDR3 has 15 amino acids. From germline, CDR1 is MGHRA and CDR2 YSYEKL. V was cut by 0 bases and J by 4 bases, with 12 bases left in between. CDR3 protein: CASSQDRGRGYGYTF. The CDR3 DNA is TGCGCCAGCAGCCAAGATAGGGGCAGAGGCTATGGCTACACCTTC.

This clone was found a few times. The genes are TRBV18 and TRBJ2-7; 8 nucleotides line up with TRBD1. V lost 0 bases, J lost 6 bases, and 7 bases stayed unmatched. The length of the CDR3 is 15 residues. Germline assignment: CDR1 KGHSH and CDR2 LQKENI. This CDR3 reads CASSPPGTGLIEQYF. The CDR3 nucleotides read TGTGCCAGCTCACCACCGGGGACAGGACTGATCGAGCAGTACTTC.

V usage is TRBV23-1 and J usage is TRBJ1-1; tentatively, D is TRBD1 (6 bases). Being an ORF, TRBV23-1 has a function that is uncertain. The CDR3 loop spans 16 amino acids. The V gene lost 4 bases and the J gene lost 3 bases, with 18 bases spanning the gap. The CDR3 is CASSLRGSSGYTEAFF. The CDR3 DNA reads TGCGCCAGCAGTCTCAGGGGATCTTCCGGGTACACTGAAGCTTTCTTT.

This chain joins TRBV2 and TRBJ1-2, with a tentative D call TRBD1 (6 bases). This CDR3 region has 12 residues. The ends were cut back, 5 bases at V and 3 bases at J, with 7 bases in the middle. The germline V gene has CDR1 SNHLY and CDR2 FYNNEI. The CDR3 sequence is CASSRTDYGYTF. The CDR3 DNA follows: TGTGCCAGCAGTCGGACAGACTATGGCTACACCTTC.

The rearrangement joins TRBV19 to TRBJ1-1; D is ambiguous. The CDR3 sequence is 13 residues long. CDR1 LNHDA and CDR2 SQIVND come from the germline V gene (reference sequence). Trimming shortened V by 1 base and J by 6 bases, and 9 bases separated the two germline ends. The CDR3 bases are TGTGCCAGTAGTATAGGCTTAGTCCCTGAAGCTTTCTTT. Translated: CASSIGLVPEAFF. The full variable domain, its missing parts supplied by reference TRBV19 and TRBJ1-1, is DGGITQSPKYLFRKEGQNVTLSCEQNLNHDAMYWYRQDPGQGLRLIYYSQIVNDFQKGDIAEGYSVSREKKESFPLTVTSAQKNPTAFYLCASSIGLVPEAFFGQGTRLTVV.